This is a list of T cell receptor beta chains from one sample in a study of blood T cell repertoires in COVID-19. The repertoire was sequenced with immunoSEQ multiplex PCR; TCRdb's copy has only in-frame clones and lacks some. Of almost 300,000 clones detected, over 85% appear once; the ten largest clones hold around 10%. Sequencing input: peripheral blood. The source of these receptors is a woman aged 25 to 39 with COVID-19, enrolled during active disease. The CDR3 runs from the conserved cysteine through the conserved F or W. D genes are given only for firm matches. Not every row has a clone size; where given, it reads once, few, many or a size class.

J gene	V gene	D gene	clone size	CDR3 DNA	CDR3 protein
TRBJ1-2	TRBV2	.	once	TGTGCCAGCAGTCGGCCGGACAGCACTCACTATGGCTACACCTTC	CASSRPDSTHYGYTF
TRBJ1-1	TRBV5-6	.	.	TGTGCCAGCAGCCCGGGGGGGGCTCTTGCCTCCACTGAAGCTTTCTTT	CASSPGGALASTEAFF
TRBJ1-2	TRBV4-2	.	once	TGTGCCAGCAGCCAAGAATTTCTGGTTACAGGCTATGGCTACACCTTC	CASSQEFLVTGYGYTF
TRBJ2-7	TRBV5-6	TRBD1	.	TGTGCCAGCAGCCCGCACCGGGACAGCCGTTACGAGCAGTACTTC	CASSPHRDSRYEQYF
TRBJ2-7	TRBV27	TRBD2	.	TGTGCCAGCAGTTACACTAGCGGCTACGAGCAGTACTTC	CASSYTSGYEQYF
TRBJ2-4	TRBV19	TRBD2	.	TGTGCCAGTAGTATGAGCGGGGGGTTAAAAAACATTCAGTACTTC	CASSMSGGLKNIQYF
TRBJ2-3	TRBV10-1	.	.	TGCGCCAGCAGTGAGTTGTCGGCGGAAAGCACAGATACGCAGTATTTT	CASSELSAESTDTQYF
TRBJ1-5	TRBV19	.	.	TGTGCCAGTAGGGCTCCGGGGTATAGCAATCAGCCCCAGCATTTT	CASRAPGYSNQPQHF
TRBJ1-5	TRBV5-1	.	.	TGCGCCAGCAGCTTGGCCCGCGCAGGCCAGAGTGATAGCAATCAGCCCCAGCATTTT	CASSLARAGQSDSNQPQHF
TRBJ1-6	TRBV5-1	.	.	TGCGCCAGCAGCTTGGTAACCGGAGGTTCACCCCTCCACTTT	CASSLVTGGSPLHF
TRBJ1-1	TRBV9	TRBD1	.	TGTGCCAGCAGCCTAAACGTTCCGGGACAGGAAGGGCAGGGATTT	CASSLNVPGQEGQGF
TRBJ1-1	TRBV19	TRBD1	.	TGTGCCAGTAGGCCTACCGGGACAGGCTATACTGAAGCTTTCTTT	CASRPTGTGYTEAFF
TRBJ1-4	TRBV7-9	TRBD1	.	TGTGCCAGCAGCTCGCAACAGGGGGCACGTGAAAAACTGTTTTTT	CASSSQQGAREKLFF
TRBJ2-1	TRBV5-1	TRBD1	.	TGCGCCAGCAGCCCATCCGGGACAGGGGCCGGTGAGCAGTTCTTC	CASSPSGTGAGEQFF
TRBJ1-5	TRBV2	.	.	TGTGCCAGCTTGGCTGATAGCAATCAGCCCCAGCATTTT	CASLADSNQPQHF
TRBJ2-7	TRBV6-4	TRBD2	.	TGTGCCAGCAGCGATTCTAGCGGGGGGGCCGACGAGCAGTACTTC	CASSDSSGGADEQYF
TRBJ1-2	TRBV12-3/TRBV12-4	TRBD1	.	TGTGCCAGCAGTTTAAGGACAGGGGCCGGCTACACCTTC	CASSLRTGAGYTF
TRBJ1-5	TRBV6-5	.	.	TGTGCCAGCAGTTCCGGCGAGGGCAATCAGCCCCAGCATTTT	CASSSGEGNQPQHF
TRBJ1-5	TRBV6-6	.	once	TGTGCCAGCAGTTACTCGATCACAGCCCAAGATCAGCCCCAGCATTTT	CASSYSITAQDQPQHF
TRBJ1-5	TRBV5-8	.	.	TGTGCCAGCAGCCGGACAGCTGGGAGTTATGACAATCAGCCCCAGCATTTT	CASSRTAGSYDNQPQHF
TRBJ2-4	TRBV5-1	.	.	TGCGCCAGCAGCTTGACCAGTGTGGCAGAGAGGAAAAACATTCAGTACTTC	CASSLTSVAERKNIQYF
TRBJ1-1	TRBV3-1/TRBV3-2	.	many	TGTGCCAGCAGCCAAGGGGAAAAGCAGGGTCCAGCTTTCTTT	CASSQGEKQGPAFF
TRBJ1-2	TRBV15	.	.	TGTGCCACCAGCAGAGAGGGAGGGACAGGCTACACCTTC	CATSREGGTGYTF
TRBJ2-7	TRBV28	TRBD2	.	TGTGCCAGCAGTTCGACTAGCGGGGGGTTCTCCTACGAGCAGTACTTC	CASSSTSGGFSYEQYF
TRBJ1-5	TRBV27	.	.	TGTGCCAGCAGTCCAAGACCGGGATCTCAGCCCCAGCATTTT	CASSPRPGSQPQHF
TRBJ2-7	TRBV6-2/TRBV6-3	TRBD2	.	TGTGCCAGCACCCCGAGGACTAGCGGGGGCGGGCAGTACTTC	CASTPRTSGGGQYF
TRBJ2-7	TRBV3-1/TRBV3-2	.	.	TGTGCCAGCAGTGTCAGCGGGGACACCACCTACGAGCAGTACTTC	CASSVSGDTTYEQYF
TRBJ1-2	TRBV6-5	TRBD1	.	TGTGCCAGCAGTCTGACAGGGCCCTATGGCTACACCTTC	CASSLTGPYGYTF
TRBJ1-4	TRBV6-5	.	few	TGTGCCAGCAGTTATAAGGCAGGGGATGAAAAACTGTTTTTT	CASSYKAGDEKLFF
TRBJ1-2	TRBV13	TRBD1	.	TGTGCCAGCAGCTGGGGGACAGAGAATGGCTACACCTTC	CASSWGTENGYTF
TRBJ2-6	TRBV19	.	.	TGTGCCAGTAGTATTTTCCCCGTCGGGAACTCTGGGGCCAACGTCCTGACTTTC	CASSIFPVGNSGANVLTF
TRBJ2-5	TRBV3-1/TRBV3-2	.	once	TGTGCCAGCAGCCAAGCTGTTAACCAAGAGACCCAGTACTTC	CASSQAVNQETQYF
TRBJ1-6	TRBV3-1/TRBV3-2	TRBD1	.	TGTGCCAGCAGCCCCCGGGACAGAGGTCGGGATTCACCCCTCCACTTT	CASSPRDRGRDSPLHF
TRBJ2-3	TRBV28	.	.	TGTGCCAGCGGTCTCCGGGACTCGCAGTATTTT	CASGLRDSQYF
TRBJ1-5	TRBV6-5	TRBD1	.	TGTGCCAGCAGCCTCGACAGGGTAGGTCAGCCCCAGCATTTT	CASSLDRVGQPQHF
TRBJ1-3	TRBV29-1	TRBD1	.	TGCAGCGTTGAACGGACAGGGGGCGCGTCTGGAAACACCATATATTTT	CSVERTGGASGNTIYF